The 4 T cell receptor beta chains reported below all come from one sample, sequenced in a study of cytomegalovirus exposure and HLA in healthy donors (dated by TCRdb to between 2016 and 2019). Receptor libraries were prepared by the immunoSEQ multiplex PCR assay. A mixture of 60 forward primers for TCR Vbeta segments and 13 reverse primers for TCR Jbeta segments was used in the multiplex PCR. TCRdb mirrors the immuneACCESS table, restricted to in-frame sequences. Some clones are absent from its copies; in checked studies, under half trace to an unresolved V gene, and the reason for the others is unknown. The table for this sample lists 110,000 to 150,000 clones; roughly three quarters of them were counted only once. Clones ranked in the top ten supply 1.5% to 2% of the sample. What was sequenced was PBMCs. The receptors stem from a woman aged 25-40 years in good health and CMV-seronegative.

This clone was seen just once. The chain carries TRBV4-2 and TRBJ1-1, with no clear D. Trimming took 5 bases from V and 4 from J, leaving 8 bases between them. The V gene's germline CDR1 is LGHNA and CDR2 YNFKEQ. CDR3 length equals 12 residues. Here the CDR3 DNA reads TGTGCCAGCAGCTTCCTCGGCACTGAAGCTTTCTTT. Translated: CASSFLGTEAFF.

This chain uses TRBV19 with TRBJ1-3; D not certain. The CDR3 contains 15 residues. Germline assignment: CDR1 LNHDA and CDR2 SQIVND (reference sequence). Trimming stripped 3 bases from V and 0 bases from J, with 9 bases between. This chain's CDR3 is CASSISYRSGNTIYF. The CDR3 DNA reads as TGTGCCAGTAGTATTTCCTACCGCTCTGGAAACACCATATATTTT.

The chain has TRBV6-1 and TRBJ2-7, with 8 bases matching TRBD1. Trimming at V came to 5 bases and at J to 3 bases, leaving 9 bases not matched to a gene. The germline V gene encodes CDR1 MNHNS and CDR2 SASEGT. The CDR3 is made up of 15 amino acids. In DNA form, the CDR3 reads TGTGCCAGCAGTAGTCCCGGGACAGGCATCTACGAGCAGTACGTC. Its translation: CASSSPGTGIYEQYV.

The rearrangement uses TRBV7-2 and TRBJ1-1; D call uncertain. Germline V gives CDR1 SGHTA, CDR2 FQGNSA. The CDR3 extends over 13 amino acids. Trimming left V 3 bases short and J 2 bases short, with 7 bases between. This CDR3 reads CASSLRQNTEAFF. The CDR3 DNA follows: TGTGCCAGCAGCTTGCGACAAAACACTGAAGCTTTCTTT.